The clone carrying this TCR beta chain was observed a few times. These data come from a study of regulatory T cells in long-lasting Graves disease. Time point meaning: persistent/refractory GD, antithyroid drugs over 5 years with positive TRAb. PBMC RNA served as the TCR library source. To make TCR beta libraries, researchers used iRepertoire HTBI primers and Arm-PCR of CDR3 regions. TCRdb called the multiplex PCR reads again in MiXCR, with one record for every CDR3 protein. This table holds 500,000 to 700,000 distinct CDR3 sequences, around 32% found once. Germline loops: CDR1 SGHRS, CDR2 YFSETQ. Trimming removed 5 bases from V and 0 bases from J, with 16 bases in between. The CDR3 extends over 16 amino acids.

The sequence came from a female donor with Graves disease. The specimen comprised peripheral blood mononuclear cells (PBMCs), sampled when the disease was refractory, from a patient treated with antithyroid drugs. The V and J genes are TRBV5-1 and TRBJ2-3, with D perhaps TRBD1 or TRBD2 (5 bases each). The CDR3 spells CASSYDGAVSTDTQYF. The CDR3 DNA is TGCGCCAGCAGTTACGACGGGGCCGTAAGCACAGATACGCAGTATTTT.